These T cell receptor beta chains were read from a single sample in a study of blood T cell repertoires in COVID-19. Clones were sequenced by immunoSEQ multiplex PCR, and TCRdb holds only the in-frame ones, with some missing. The profile covers 150,000 to 200,000 clones, with over 75% appearing a single time and roughly 9.2% taken by the ten largest. Sequenced material: peripheral blood. The receptors here all came from a woman older than 75 with acute or convalescent COVID-19. Both conserved end residues are part of each CDR3. D genes are given only for firm matches. Part of the rows lack a size; the others show once, few, many or a class for expanded clones.

.	TRBV30	.	TRBJ1-3	TGTGCCTGGAGTGTACAGCTGAGCTCTGGAAACACCATATATTTT	CAWSVQLSSGNTIYF
.	TRBV7-8	.	TRBJ2-7	TGTGCCAGCAGCTTAGAGGGACTCACCTACGAGCAGTACTTC	CASSLEGLTYEQYF
TRBD1	TRBV5-5	.	TRBJ1-4	TGTGCCAGCAGCTTGGGGGGACAGGGAGCTGAAAAACTGTTTTTT	CASSLGGQGAEKLFF
TRBD1	TRBV4-3	once	TRBJ1-5	TGCGCCAGCAGCCAAGAACAGACAGGGGGTCAGCCCCAGCATTTT	CASSQEQTGGQPQHF
TRBD1	TRBV15	.	TRBJ1-1	TGTGCCACCAGCAGTGGGGACAGCTTCAACACTGAAGCTTTCTTT	CATSSGDSFNTEAFF
.	TRBV5-6	.	TRBJ1-6	TGTGCCAGCAGCTTGGGGGACAAAAATTCACCCCTCCACTTT	CASSLGDKNSPLHF
TRBD1	TRBV30	.	TRBJ2-1	TGTGCCTGGAGTAGTGCTAGCTCAGGGGGCTCCTACAATGAGCAGTTCTTC	CAWSSASSGGSYNEQFF
TRBD2	TRBV6-5	.	TRBJ2-3	TGTGCCAGCAGTCGACTAGCGGGGGATACGCAGTATTTT	CASSRLAGDTQYF
.	TRBV19	.	TRBJ2-3	TGTGCCAGTAAGGAGGGCCCAAGCACAGATACGCAGTATTTT	CASKEGPSTDTQYF
.	TRBV12-3/TRBV12-4	.	TRBJ1-2	TGTGCCAGCAGTTACAGAACTAACTATGGCTACACCTTC	CASSYRTNYGYTF
.	TRBV11-2	.	TRBJ2-5	TGTGCCAGCAGCTCAGAAGGCGGTGGGCAAGAGACCCAGTACTTC	CASSSEGGGQETQYF
.	TRBV4-3	.	TRBJ1-5	TGCGCCAGCAGCCAAGGAGTCAATCAGCCCCAGCATTTT	CASSQGVNQPQHF
TRBD1	TRBV7-2	.	TRBJ1-6	TGTGCCAGCAGCTTACGGACAGGGGGTAGGGAATCACCCCTCCACTTT	CASSLRTGGRESPLHF
TRBD1	TRBV5-3	.	TRBJ2-7	TGTGCCAGAAGATACCCACAGGGGTCCTACGAGCAGTACTTC	CARRYPQGSYEQYF
.	TRBV4-2	.	TRBJ1-6	TGTGCCAGCAGCCATGAAGATGGCGGTCGTAATTCACCCCTCCACTTT	CASSHEDGGRNSPLHF
.	TRBV5-1	.	TRBJ2-3	TGCGCCAGCAGCACGGACTCTGGCACAGATACGCAGTATTTT	CASSTDSGTDTQYF
.	TRBV6-5	few	TRBJ1-6	TGTGCCAGCAGTTCCACGGCGGCCTATAATTCACCCCTCCACTTT	CASSSTAAYNSPLHF
TRBD2	TRBV5-1	once	TRBJ2-3	TGCGCCAGCAGCTTGGCCCTAGCGGGAACAGATACGCAGTATTTT	CASSLALAGTDTQYF
.	TRBV6-5	.	TRBJ1-5	TGTGCCAGCAGTTCGACAGTTACGAATCAGCCCCAGCATTTT	CASSSTVTNQPQHF
TRBD1	TRBV7-8	.	TRBJ1-6	TGTGCCAGCAGCTTACTGCCGGGACAGACTAATTCACCCCTCCACTTT	CASSLLPGQTNSPLHF
.	TRBV3-1/TRBV3-2	once	TRBJ1-2	TGTGCCAGCAGCCAAGGGCTCGGGGCGGGAGGATCCTATGGCTACACCTTC	CASSQGLGAGGSYGYTF
.	TRBV6-5	.	TRBJ2-3	TGTGCCAGCAGTTACTCCCGAGATACAGATACGCAGTATTTT	CASSYSRDTDTQYF